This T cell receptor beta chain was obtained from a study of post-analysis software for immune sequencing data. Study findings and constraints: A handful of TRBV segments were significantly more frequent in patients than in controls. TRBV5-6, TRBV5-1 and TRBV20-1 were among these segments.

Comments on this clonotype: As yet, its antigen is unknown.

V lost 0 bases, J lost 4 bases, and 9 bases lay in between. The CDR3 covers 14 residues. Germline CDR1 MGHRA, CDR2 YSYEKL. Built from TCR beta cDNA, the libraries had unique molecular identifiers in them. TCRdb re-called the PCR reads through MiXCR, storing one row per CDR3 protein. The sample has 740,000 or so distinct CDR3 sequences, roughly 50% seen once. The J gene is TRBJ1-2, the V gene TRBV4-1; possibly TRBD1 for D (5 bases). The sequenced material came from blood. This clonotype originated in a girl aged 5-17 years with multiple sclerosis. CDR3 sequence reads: CASSQDGAFYGYTF. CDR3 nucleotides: TGCGCCAGCAGCCAAGATGGGGCTTTCTATGGCTACACCTTC.